Following are 13 T cell receptor beta chains from one sample sequenced in a study of shared T cell receptors in the human thymus. Profiled with immunoSEQ multiplex PCR; TCRdb holds only in-frame clones, not every one. The sample shows about 660,000 clones, 85% to 90% of them seen only once. These data were also filed under a second study, of human thymus T cells.

Material: thymocytes. These TCRs come from a boy under two years old with a congenital heart defect.

The chain employs TRBV5-4 and TRBJ2-1, with 14 bases fitting TRBD2. The ends lost 3 bases at V and 6 bases at J; junction bases unmatched: 14. This CDR3 region has 19 residues. Looked up from germline, CDR1 is SGHNT and CDR2 is YYREEE (reference sequence). The CDR3 nucleotides read TGTGCCAGCAGCTCCTCTCAGGGACTAGCGGGAGTCCGGGGCAATGAGCAGTTCTTC. Translation gives CASSSSQGLAGVRGNEQFF.

V gene TRBV4-2 combines with J gene TRBJ1-5; D gene unclear. This CDR3 has 15 residues. Germline loops: CDR1 LGHNA, CDR2 YNFKEQ. V lost 1 base, J lost 4 bases, and 11 bases lay in between. The CDR3 DNA sequence: TGTGCCAGCAGCCAAGCGCGGGTCTCTAATCAGCCCCAGCATTTT. It translates to CASSQARVSNQPQHF.

The V call is TRBV5-6, the J call TRBJ2-2; 12 bases match TRBD1. This CDR3 comprises 15 residues. Per the germline V gene, CDR1 is SGHDT and CDR2 is YYEEEE. The ends lost 4 bases at V and 9 bases at J; junction bases unmatched: 7. CDR3 protein: CASSLGTGGGRELFF. In DNA, the CDR3 is TGTGCCAGCAGCCTCGGGACAGGGGGCGGCCGGGAGCTGTTTTTT.

The chain joins TRBV19 to TRBJ2-1, with 9 nucleotides matching TRBD2. The V gene end was trimmed by 7 bases and the J gene end by 6 bases; junction bases not matched to a gene: 7. CDR3 length: 14 residues. Germline lookup yields CDR1 LNHDA and CDR2 SQIVND (reference sequence). CDR3 region: CASTMREGLNEQFF. CDR3 DNA: TGTGCCAGTACTATGCGGGAGGGCCTCAATGAGCAGTTCTTC.

V gene TRBV29-1 combines with J gene TRBJ1-4, with 8 bases fitting TRBD1. The CDR3 runs to 19 residues. The V gene's germline CDR1 is SQVTM and CDR2 ANQGSEA. Trimming removed 6 bases from V and 6 bases from J; junction bases left unmatched: 24. CDR3 amino acids: CSVSTGGTGTTTGDEKLFF. CDR3 DNA sequence: TGCAGCGTCTCCACAGGCGGGACAGGAACCACGACCGGGGATGAAAAACTGTTTTTT.

V and J are TRBV27 and TRBJ2-7, with D tentatively TRBD2 (5 bases). Deletions cut 3 bases from V and 1 base from J, with 13 bases between. The CDR3 spans 15 residues. The germline CDR1 and CDR2 sequences are MNHEY and SMNVEV (reference sequence). The CDR3 loop is CASSFRASGSYEQYF. CDR3 bases: TGTGCCAGCAGTTTCCGGGCTTCGGGGTCCTACGAGCAGTACTTC.

This chain joins TRBV19 and TRBJ1-2, with D possibly being TRBD1 (6 bases). CDR1 is LNHDA and CDR2 is SQIVND in the germline V gene (reference sequence). Trimming stripped 3 bases from V and 3 bases from J, with 29 bases between. This CDR3 region has 20 residues. CDR3 protein: CASSMERPDSTHPTDYGYTF. For the CDR3, the DNA is TGTGCCAGTAGTATGGAGAGACCGGACAGTACTCACCCGACAGACTATGGCTACACCTTC. The full variable domain, rest sourced from reference TRBV19 and TRBJ1-2, is DGGITQSPKYLFRKEGQNVTLSCEQNLNHDAMYWYRQDPGQGLRLIYYSQIVNDFQKGDIAEGYSVSREKKESFPLTVTSAQKNPTAFYLCASSMERPDSTHPTDYGYTFGSGTRLTVV.

This clone was counted once. The chain combines TRBV5-5 with TRBJ2-7; 9 bases line up with TRBD1. CDR1 and CDR2 from the germline V gene are SGHKS and YYEKEE (reference sequence). The CDR3 is 13 amino acids. With 2 bases clipped from V and 10 bases from J, the junction kept 7 bases outside the gene matches. CDR3 sequence (DNA): TGTGCCAGCAGCTTACGGGACAGGGTTCTTCAGTACTTC. Translated: CASSLRDRVLQYF.

The rearrangement joins TRBV4-3 to TRBJ2-3, with 12 bases fitting TRBD2. Germline CDR1 LGHNA, CDR2 YSLEER. This CDR3 contains 18 residues. Trimming cost V 3 bases and J 2 bases; bases outside gene matches: 9. The CDR3 protein is CASSQGVLAGGYTDTQYF. The CDR3 coding sequence is TGCGCCAGCAGCCAGGGGGTACTAGCGGGAGGATACACAGATACGCAGTATTTT.

V is TRBV27 and J is TRBJ2-2; D might be TRBD2 (5 bases). This CDR3 has 14 amino acids. V was cut by 8 bases and J by 0 bases, with 10 bases left in between. The germline V gene has CDR1 MNHEY and CDR2 SMNVEV (reference sequence). The CDR3 region is CASPPSTNTGELFF. The DNA of the CDR3 is TGTGCCAGCCCACCTAGCACGAACACCGGGGAGCTGTTTTTT.

The V gene is TRBV4-3, the J gene TRBJ2-3, with TRBD2 matching 8 bases. The V gene end was trimmed by 0 bases and the J gene end by 6 bases; junction bases not matched to a gene: 11. The germline CDR1 and CDR2 sequences are LGHNA and YSLEER. The CDR3 is 17 amino acids. For the CDR3, the DNA is TGCGCCAGCAGCCAAGATATGCCTAGCGGGTTGGGGGATACGCAGTATTTT. It translates to CASSQDMPSGLGDTQYF.

The J gene is TRBJ2-7, the V gene TRBV6-6, with D possibly TRBD1 on 6 matching bases. Germline CDR1 reads MNHNY; CDR2 reads SVGAGI (reference sequence). Trimming took off 6 bases at V and 6 bases at J, with 12 bases between the two ends. This CDR3 has 12 residues. The CDR3 nucleotides are TGTGCCAGCAGAGACAGGTTCGTCGAGCAGTACTTC. Its translation is CASRDRFVEQYF.

V and J are TRBV4-2 and TRBJ2-3; a weak D match, TRBD1 (5 bases). V lost 0 bases, J lost 3 bases, and 13 bases lay in between. The V gene's germline CDR1 is LGHNA and CDR2 YNFKEQ. There are 16 residues in the CDR3. CDR3 amino acids: CASSQDVQGWTDTQYF. CDR3 nucleotide sequence: TGTGCCAGCAGCCAAGATGTCCAGGGCTGGACAGATACGCAGTATTTT.